This T cell receptor beta chain was identified in a study of T-cell memory formation after mild COVID-19. Study-level findings and limits: Later expanders leaned CD4+, whereas clones that contracted between day 15 and 85 were balanced CD4/CD8.

This CDR3 has 16 residues. Unmatched junction bases numbered 15, after V lost 5 bases and J lost 7 bases. Per germline, CDR1 MNHEY and CDR2 SVGEGT. cDNA libraries for TCR alpha and TCR beta, carrying sample barcodes and UMIs, came from 5'RACE with constant-segment primers. MiXCR was run by TCRdb on the 5' RACE reads, yielding one entry per CDR3 protein. The sample comprises about 400,000 distinct CDR3 sequences, about 15% of which are singletons, and roughly a fifth rests with the top ten. Regarding this clonotype: Its antigen is unidentified.

The origin of this receptor is a man between 18 and 29 years old who had mild COVID-19 (a few samples of this study predate the infection). Cell type and time point are not known. Sequences were obtained from PBMCs or a T cell subset sorted from them (not recorded which). The V gene is TRBV6-2 or TRBV6-3, the J gene TRBJ1-2; 8 nucleotides align to TRBD1. Here the CDR3 DNA reads TGTGCCAGCAGTCAACCTTCGGACAGGGAGAGTTTTGGCTACACCTTC. Translating it yields CASSQPSDRESFGYTF.